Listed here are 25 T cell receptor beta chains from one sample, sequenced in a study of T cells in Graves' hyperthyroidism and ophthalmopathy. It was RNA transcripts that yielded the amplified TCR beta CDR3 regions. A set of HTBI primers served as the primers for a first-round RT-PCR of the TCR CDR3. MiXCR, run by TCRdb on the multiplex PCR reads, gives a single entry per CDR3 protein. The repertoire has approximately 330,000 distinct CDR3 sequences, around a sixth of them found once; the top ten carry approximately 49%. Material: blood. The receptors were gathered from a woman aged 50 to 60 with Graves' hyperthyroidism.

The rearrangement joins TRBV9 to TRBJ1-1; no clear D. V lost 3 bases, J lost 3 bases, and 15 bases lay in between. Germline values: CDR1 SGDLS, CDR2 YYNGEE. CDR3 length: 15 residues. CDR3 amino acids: CASSAKSGVDTEAFF. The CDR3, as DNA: TGTGCCAGCAGCGCCAAATCGGGCGTAGACACTGAAGCTTTCTTT.

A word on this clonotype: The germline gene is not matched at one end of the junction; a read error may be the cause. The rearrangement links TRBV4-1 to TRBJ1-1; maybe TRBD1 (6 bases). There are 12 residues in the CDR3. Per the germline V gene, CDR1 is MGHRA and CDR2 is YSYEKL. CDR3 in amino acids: CASSQEGGRKLF. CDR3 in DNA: TGCGCCAGCAGCCAAGAAGGGGGGCGTAAGCTCTTT.

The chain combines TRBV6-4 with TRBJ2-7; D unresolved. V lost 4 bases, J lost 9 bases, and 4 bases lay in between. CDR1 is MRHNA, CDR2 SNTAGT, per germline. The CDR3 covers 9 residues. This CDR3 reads CASSAGQYV. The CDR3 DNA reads TGTGCCAGCAGTGCAGGGCAGTACGTC.

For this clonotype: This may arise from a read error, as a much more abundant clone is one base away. The CDR3 coding sequence is TGTGCCAGCGGTTTTGTTCAGCGACATGAAGCTTTCTTT. Translating gives CASGFVQRHEAFF. The chain combines TRBV28 with TRBJ1-1; D is unresolved. The CDR3 is 13 amino acids. Germline V gives CDR1 MDHEN, CDR2 SYDVKM.

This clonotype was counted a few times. The CDR3 protein is CASKTGLSSPLHF. The CDR3, as DNA: TGTGCCAGCAAGACGGGATTAAGTTCACCCCTCCACTTT. V and J are TRBV2 and TRBJ1-6, with D unclear. The CDR3 contains 13 residues. CDR1 is SNHLY, CDR2 FYNNEI, per germline. The ends were cut back, 7 bases at V and 9 bases at J, with 13 bases in the middle.

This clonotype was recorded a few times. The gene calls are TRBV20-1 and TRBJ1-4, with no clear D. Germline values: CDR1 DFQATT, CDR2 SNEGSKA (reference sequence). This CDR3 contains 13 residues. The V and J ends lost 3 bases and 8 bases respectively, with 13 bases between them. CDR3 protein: CSASSSSGEKLFF. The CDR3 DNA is TGCAGTGCTAGCTCTAGCTCGGGGGAAAAACTGTTTTTT.

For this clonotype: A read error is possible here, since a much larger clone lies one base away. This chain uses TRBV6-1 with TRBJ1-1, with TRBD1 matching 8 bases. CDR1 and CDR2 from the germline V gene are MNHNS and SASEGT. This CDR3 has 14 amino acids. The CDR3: CASRTGQGVTEASF. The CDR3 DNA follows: TGTGCCAGCCGAACCGGACAGGGTGTAACTGAAGCTTCCTTT.

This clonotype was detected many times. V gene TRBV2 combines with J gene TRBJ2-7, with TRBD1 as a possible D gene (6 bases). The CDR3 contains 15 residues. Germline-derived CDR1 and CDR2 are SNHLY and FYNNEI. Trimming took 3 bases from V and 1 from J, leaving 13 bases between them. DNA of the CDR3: TGTGCCAGCAGTGATGGCAGGGGAAGATCCTACGAGCAGTACGTC. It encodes CASSDGRGRSYEQYV.

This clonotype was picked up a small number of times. The CDR3 is CASSRGVRIEAFF. The CDR3 DNA sequence: TGTGCCAGCAGCAGGGGCGTTCGGATTGAAGCTTTCTTT. The chain joins TRBV7-9 to TRBJ1-1; D might be TRBD1 (5 bases). Trimming shortened V by 5 bases and J by 7 bases, and 14 bases separated the two germline ends. The CDR3 spans 13 residues. The V gene's germline CDR1 is SEHNR and CDR2 FQNEAQ (reference sequence).

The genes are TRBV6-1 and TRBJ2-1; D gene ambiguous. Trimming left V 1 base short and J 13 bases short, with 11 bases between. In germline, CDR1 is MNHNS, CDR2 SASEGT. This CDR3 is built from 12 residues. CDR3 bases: TGTGCCAGCAGTGAAGTAAGGGCCATTCAGTTCTTC. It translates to CASSEVRAIQFF.

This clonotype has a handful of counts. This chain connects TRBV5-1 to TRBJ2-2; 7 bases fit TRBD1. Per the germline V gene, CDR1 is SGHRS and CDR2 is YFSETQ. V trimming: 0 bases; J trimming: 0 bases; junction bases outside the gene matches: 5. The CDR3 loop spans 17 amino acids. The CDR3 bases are TGCGCCAGCAGCTTGGATCCGCAGGGGGCGAACACCGGGGAGCTGTTTTTT. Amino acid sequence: CASSLDPQGANTGELFF. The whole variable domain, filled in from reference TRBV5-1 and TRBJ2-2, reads KAGVTQTPRYLIKTRGQQVTLSCSPISGHRSVSWYQQTPGQGLQFLFEYFSETQRNKGNFPGRFSGRQFSNSRSEMNVSTLELGDSALYLCASSLDPQGANTGELFFGEGSRLTVL.

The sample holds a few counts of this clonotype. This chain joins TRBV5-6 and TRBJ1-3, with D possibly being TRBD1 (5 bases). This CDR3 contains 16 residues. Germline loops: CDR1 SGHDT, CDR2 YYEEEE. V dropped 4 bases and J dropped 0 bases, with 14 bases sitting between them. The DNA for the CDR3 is TGTGCCAGCAGCAGACGGGACTCAACCTCTGGAAACACCATATATTTT. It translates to CASSRRDSTSGNTIYF.

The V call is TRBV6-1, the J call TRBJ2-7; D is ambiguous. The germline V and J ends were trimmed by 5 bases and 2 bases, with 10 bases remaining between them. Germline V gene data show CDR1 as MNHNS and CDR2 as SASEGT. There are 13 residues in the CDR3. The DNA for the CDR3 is TGTGCCAGCAGTATAGATGGTCCCTACGAGCAGTACGTC. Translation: CASSIDGPYEQYV.

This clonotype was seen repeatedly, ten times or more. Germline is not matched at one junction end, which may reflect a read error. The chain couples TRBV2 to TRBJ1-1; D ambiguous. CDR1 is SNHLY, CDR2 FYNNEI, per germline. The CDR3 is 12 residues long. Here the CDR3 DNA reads TGTGCCAGCAGCGAAGGAAGTTCTGAAGCTTTCTTT. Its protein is CASSEGSSEAFF.

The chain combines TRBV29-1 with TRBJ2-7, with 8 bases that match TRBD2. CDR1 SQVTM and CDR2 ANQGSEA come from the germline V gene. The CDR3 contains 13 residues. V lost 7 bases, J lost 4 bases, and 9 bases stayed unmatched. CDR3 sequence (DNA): TGCAGCGCGGGGGGGGACGCCCGGTACGAGCAGTACTTC. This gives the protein CSAGGDARYEQYF.

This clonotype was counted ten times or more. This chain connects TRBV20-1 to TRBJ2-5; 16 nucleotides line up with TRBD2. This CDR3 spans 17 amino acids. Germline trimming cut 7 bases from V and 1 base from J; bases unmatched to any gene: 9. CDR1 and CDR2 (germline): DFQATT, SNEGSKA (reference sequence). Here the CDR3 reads CSGIPGLAGGGQETQYF. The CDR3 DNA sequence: TGCAGTGGGATTCCGGGACTAGCGGGAGGGGGCCAAGAGACCCAGTACTTC.

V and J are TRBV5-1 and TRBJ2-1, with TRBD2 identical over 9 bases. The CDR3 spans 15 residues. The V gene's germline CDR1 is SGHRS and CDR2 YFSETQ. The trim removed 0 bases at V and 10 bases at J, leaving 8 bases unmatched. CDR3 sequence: CASSLEIAGAAEQFF. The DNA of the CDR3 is TGCGCCAGCAGCTTGGAGATAGCGGGGGCCGCCGAGCAGTTCTTC.

The CDR3 DNA sequence: TGTGCCATCAGTGCTGGGGCCGGCTACACCTTC. It codes for CAISAGAGYTF. J is TRBJ1-2 and V is TRBV10-3, with a weak D call TRBD1 (5 bases). CDR3 length: 11 residues. The V end was cut by 4 bases, the J end by 8 bases, with 8 bases between. Per the germline V gene, CDR1 is ENHRY and CDR2 is SYGVKD.

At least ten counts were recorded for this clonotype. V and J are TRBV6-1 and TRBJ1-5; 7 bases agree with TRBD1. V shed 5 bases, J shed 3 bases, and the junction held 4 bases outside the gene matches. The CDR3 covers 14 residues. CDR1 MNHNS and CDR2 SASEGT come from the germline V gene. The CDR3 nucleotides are TGTGCCAGCAGTCCGGGACAGATCAATCAGCCCCAGCATTTT. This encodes CASSPGQINQPQHF.

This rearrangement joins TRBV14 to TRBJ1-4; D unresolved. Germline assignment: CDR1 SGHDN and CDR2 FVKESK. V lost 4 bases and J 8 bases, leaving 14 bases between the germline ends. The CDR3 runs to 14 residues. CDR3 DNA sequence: TGTGCCAGCAGCCCGCCCCGGGTACGGGAAAAACTGTTTTTT. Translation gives CASSPPRVREKLFF.

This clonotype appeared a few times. The CDR3 nucleotides read TGTGCCAGTAGTGTTGGACGGATCAATCAGCCCCAGCATTTT. Amino acid sequence: CASSVGRINQPQHF. The genes are TRBV19 and TRBJ1-5; unclear D gene. Germline V gene data show CDR1 as LNHDA and CDR2 as SQIVND (reference sequence). Trimming took off 5 bases at V and 3 bases at J, with 11 bases between the two ends. CDR3 length: 14 amino acids.

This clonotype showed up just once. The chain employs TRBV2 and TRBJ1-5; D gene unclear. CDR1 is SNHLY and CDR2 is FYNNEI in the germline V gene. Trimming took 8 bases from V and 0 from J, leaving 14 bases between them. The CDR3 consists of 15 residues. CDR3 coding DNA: TGTGCCAGCGGTGGCAGCTTTGATAGCAATCAGCCCCAGCATTTT. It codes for CASGGSFDSNQPQHF.

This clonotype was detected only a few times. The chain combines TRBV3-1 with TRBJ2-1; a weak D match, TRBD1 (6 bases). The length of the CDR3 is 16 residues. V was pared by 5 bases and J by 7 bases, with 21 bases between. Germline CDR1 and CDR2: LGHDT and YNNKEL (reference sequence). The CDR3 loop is CASSVATQSGVNEQFF. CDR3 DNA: TGTGCCAGCAGCGTAGCTACCCAGTCAGGGGTAAATGAGCAGTTCTTC.

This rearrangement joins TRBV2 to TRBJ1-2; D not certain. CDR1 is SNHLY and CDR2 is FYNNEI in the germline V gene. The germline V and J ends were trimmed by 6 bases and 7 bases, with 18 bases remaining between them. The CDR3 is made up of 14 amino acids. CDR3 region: CASRGEGAKFGYTF. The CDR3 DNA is TGTGCCAGCAGGGGTGAGGGAGCTAAGTTTGGCTACACCTTC.

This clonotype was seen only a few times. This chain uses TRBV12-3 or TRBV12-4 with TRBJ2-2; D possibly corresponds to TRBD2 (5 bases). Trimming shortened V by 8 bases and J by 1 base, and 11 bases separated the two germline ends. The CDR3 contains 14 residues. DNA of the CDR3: TGTGCCAGCCGAGGGCAGCAGAACACCGGGGAGCTGTTTTTT. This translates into CASRGQQNTGELFF.